The subject of this entry is one T cell receptor (beta chain). Antigen specificity is unknown. The PCR was carried out with 60 Vbeta primers and 13 Jbeta primers. Method: immunoSEQ multiplex PCR; TCRdb's copy keeps in-frame clones and lacks some. The sample gives 200,000 or so clones, 75% to 90% of which show up once; around 6.3% is in the top ten. Trimming left V 4 bases short and J 0 bases short, with 18 bases between. The germline gives CDR1 SGHTA, CDR2 FQGNSA. The CDR3 runs 17 residues. This sample stems from a study of cytomegalovirus exposure and HLA in healthy donors. Whole-study findings and limits: Cytomegalovirus status, reportedly, was diagnosed with high specificity and sensitivity by the classifier.

The clonotype originates from a woman aged 50 to 60 in good health and CMV-seropositive. Sequencing was carried out using PBMCs. The chain is built from TRBV7-2 and TRBJ1-2, with D possibly being TRBD1 (6 bases). The CDR3 reads CASSSSVYRAANYGYTF. CDR3 in DNA: TGTGCCAGCAGCTCGAGTGTATACAGGGCGGCTAACTATGGCTACACCTTC.